This TCR beta chain stems from a study of blood T cell repertoires in COVID-19. The wider study: COVID-19 samples collected from the United States, Italy and Spain covered acute and convalescent phases. From T cells, B-cell-depleted T cells, or PBMCs came the material, which was cDNA or gDNA.

Germline lookup yields CDR1 ENHRY and CDR2 SYGVKD. Between the trimmed V and J ends, which lost 6 bases and 5 bases, there was a span of 8 bases. There are 11 residues in the CDR3. As handled by the study authors: From reference gene primer amplification, estimates of nucleated cell counts were derived. Profiled with immunoSEQ multiplex PCR; TCRdb holds only in-frame clones, not every one. V and J calls and clone size are as listed in that table; D and trimming were resolved from the DNA. The sample consists of 80,000 to 100,000 clones, over 70% of them appearing once. Material: peripheral blood. This receptor was identified in a man aged 55 to 70 with acute or convalescent COVID-19. The V call is TRBV10-3, the J call TRBJ2-7; TRBD1 might be the D (7 bases). CDR3 amino acids: CAISRGDEQYF. CDR3 coding DNA: TGTGCCATCAGCAGGGGGGACGAGCAGTACTTC.